The 15 T cell receptor beta chains below were found in one sample sequenced in a study of breast tumors, draining lymph nodes, adjacent tissues. TCRdb independently ran MiXCR on the multiplex PCR reads; one entry per CDR3 protein. Here the sample spans about 140,000 distinct CDR3 sequences, around a third being singletons. Axillary draining lymph nodes of breast cancer patients supplied the node samples. Sequencing used axillary lymph node tissue. These receptors were taken from a female donor with breast cancer. Some clones in this sample may be carry-over from other donors' samples.

This clonotype came up many times. The V call is TRBV4-1, the J call TRBJ1-2, with 7 bases matching TRBD1. Germline CDR1 reads MGHRA; CDR2 reads YSYEKL. The CDR3 spans 15 residues. The V segment lost 6 bases and the J segment 4 bases; nucleotides outside the gene matches: 11. The CDR3 reads CASRPTGTAPYGYTF. The CDR3 DNA follows: TGCGCCAGCAGACCTACCGGGACAGCCCCCTATGGCTACACCTTC.

In regard to this clonotype: The junction differs from germline at one of its ends, possibly a read error. This chain connects TRBV4-2 to TRBJ1-6; 7 bases are shared with TRBD1. Germline assignment: CDR1 LGHNA and CDR2 YNFKEQ. This CDR3 contains 15 residues. The CDR3 DNA reads as TGTGCCAGCAGCCAGACGGGACAGTATAATTCATCCCTTCACTTT. It codes for CASSQTGQYNSSLHF.

Points on this clonotype: Sequence at one end of the junction differs from germline and may be a read error. The gene calls are TRBV9 and TRBJ2-1, with 11 bases that match TRBD2. Per germline, CDR1 SGDLS and CDR2 YYNGEE. This CDR3 spans 16 amino acids. The CDR3 protein is CASGVSSGGPLIERFF. Written as DNA, the CDR3 is TGTGCCAGCGGCGTCTCTAGCGGGGGGCCCCTGATTGAGCGGTTCTTC.

The rearrangement uses TRBV2 and TRBJ1-5; D is ambiguous. Germline V gene data show CDR1 as SNHLY and CDR2 as FYNNEI. Trimming removed 3 bases from V and 2 bases from J, with 11 bases in between. The CDR3 runs to 15 residues. This CDR3 is CASSDIRLGNQPQHF. The DNA of the CDR3 is TGTGCCAGCAGTGATATTCGTCTGGGCAATCAGCCCCAGCATTTT.

The chain links TRBV2 to TRBJ2-2; 7 nucleotides line up with TRBD2. The CDR3 loop spans 15 amino acids. V trimming: 5 bases; J trimming: 16 bases; junction bases outside the gene matches: 19. Germline lookup yields CDR1 SNHLY and CDR2 FYNNEI. CDR3 coding DNA: TGTGCCAGCAGTTACAGCGGGGAGGGCACCGGGACGCAGTTTTTT. It is translated as CASSYSGEGTGTQFF.

The gene calls are TRBV2 and TRBJ2-7, with 7 bases fitting TRBD1. From germline, CDR1 is SNHLY and CDR2 FYNNEI. The junction had 4 bases not matched to a gene; V was cut back by 8 bases and J by 3 bases. The CDR3 consists of 12 residues. CDR3 sequence reads: CASDRDGYEQYV. For the CDR3, the DNA is TGTGCCAGCGACAGGGACGGCTACGAGCAGTACGTC.

There are many counts of this clonotype. This chain connects TRBV27 to TRBJ1-2; TRBD1 agrees at 7 bases. The CDR3 has 16 amino acids. The V gene end was trimmed by 6 bases and the J gene end by 4 bases; junction bases not matched to a gene: 14. CDR1 and CDR2 (germline): MNHEY, SMNVEV (reference sequence). CDR3 DNA sequence: TGTGCCAGCAGACCCGTGGGGACAGCCCTTGGCTATGGCTACACCTTC. Protein product: CASRPVGTALGYGYTF.

There are a few counts of this clonotype. The chain carries TRBV12-3 or TRBV12-4 and TRBJ1-1; 7 positions match TRBD1. The J segment lost 7 bases and the V segment lost 5 bases, leaving 7 bases of the junction unmatched. The CDR3 has 13 residues. The CDR3 loop reads CASSPTGFNEAFF. Written as DNA, the CDR3 is TGTGCCAGCAGTCCGACAGGGTTTAATGAAGCTTTCTTT.

The chain joins TRBV6-6 to TRBJ1-2, with 8 positions matching TRBD1. This CDR3 comprises 14 residues. V lost 6 bases to trimming and J lost 7 bases; unmatched junction nucleotides: 10. The germline CDR1 and CDR2 sequences are MNHNY and SVGAGI (reference sequence). CDR3 bases: TGTGCCAGCAGCCCAGGGGGCGTTTTGACTGGCTACACCTTC. It yields the protein CASSPGGVLTGYTF.

The chain employs TRBV20-1 and TRBJ1-1; 7 nucleotides match TRBD1. CDR1 is DFQATT, CDR2 SNEGSKA, per germline (reference sequence). V shed 3 bases and J 10 bases; nucleotides not matched to a gene: 23. This CDR3 has 17 residues. CDR3 loop: CSARGAVLGQEKGGAFF. Written as DNA, the CDR3 is TGCAGTGCTAGGGGGGCTGTACTCGGACAGGAAAAGGGGGGAGCTTTCTTT.

The rearrangement links TRBV20-1 to TRBJ1-2; 7 nucleotides line up with TRBD1. The CDR3 is 15 amino acids. V lost 2 bases, J lost 4 bases, and 10 bases stayed unmatched. The germline gives CDR1 DFQATT, CDR2 SNEGSKA (reference sequence). CDR3 coding DNA: TGCAGTGCTAGAACGAGGACAGGACGAATCTATGGCTACACCTTC. Amino acids: CSARTRTGRIYGYTF.

This clonotype showed up many times. The rearrangement uses TRBV20-1 and TRBJ1-3; D unclear. V lost 5 bases and J lost 4, with 21 bases in between. Looked up from germline, CDR1 is DFQATT and CDR2 is SNEGSKA (reference sequence). CDR3 length: 16 residues. The CDR3 spells CSAGFGPQRAGNTIYF. CDR3 in DNA: TGCAGTGCTGGCTTCGGCCCACAGAGGGCAGGAAACACCATATATTTT.

This CDR3 reads CASSLVRLAGGPREQYF. In nucleotides, the CDR3 is TGTGCCAGCAGCTTAGTGCGACTAGCGGGGGGGCCTCGGGAGCAGTACTTC. This rearrangement joins TRBV7-2 to TRBJ2-7, with 14 nucleotides matching TRBD2. Looked up from germline, CDR1 is SGHTA and CDR2 is FQGNSA. The V and J ends lost 1 base and 7 bases, in that order; junction bases with no gene match: 9. The CDR3 is 17 amino acids.

This clonotype was seen repeatedly, ten times or more. This rearrangement joins TRBV6-4 to TRBJ2-2; TRBD1 matches 7 bases. The CDR3 loop spans 14 amino acids. The V gene's germline CDR1 is MRHNA and CDR2 SNTAGT. The J segment lost 7 bases and the V segment lost 5 bases, leaving 7 bases of the junction unmatched. The CDR3 loop reads CASSPGQESGELFF. The CDR3 nucleotides are TGTGCCAGCAGTCCAGGACAGGAGAGCGGGGAGCTGTTTTTT.

This clonotype was seen repeatedly, ten times or more. This chain connects TRBV20-1 to TRBJ1-5; 10 bases agree with TRBD1. The CDR3 consists of 15 residues. Germline trimming cut 0 bases from V and 6 bases from J; bases unmatched to any gene: 5. Per the germline V gene, CDR1 is DFQATT and CDR2 is SNEGSKA (reference sequence). The CDR3 spells CSARDRQGASQPQHF. The DNA of the CDR3 is TGCAGTGCTAGAGATCGACAGGGGGCAAGTCAGCCCCAGCATTTT.